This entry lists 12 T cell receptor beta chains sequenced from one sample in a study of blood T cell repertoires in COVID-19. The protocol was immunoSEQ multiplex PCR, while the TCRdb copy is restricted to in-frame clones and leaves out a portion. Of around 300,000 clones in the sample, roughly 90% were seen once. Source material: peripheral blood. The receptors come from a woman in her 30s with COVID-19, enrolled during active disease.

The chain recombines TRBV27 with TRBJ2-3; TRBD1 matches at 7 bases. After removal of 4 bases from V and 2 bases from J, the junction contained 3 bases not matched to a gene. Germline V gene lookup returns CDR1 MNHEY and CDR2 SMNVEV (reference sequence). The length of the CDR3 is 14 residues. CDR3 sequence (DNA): TGTGCCAGCAGTTCCGGACAGGACACAGATACGCAGTATTTT. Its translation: CASSSGQDTDTQYF.

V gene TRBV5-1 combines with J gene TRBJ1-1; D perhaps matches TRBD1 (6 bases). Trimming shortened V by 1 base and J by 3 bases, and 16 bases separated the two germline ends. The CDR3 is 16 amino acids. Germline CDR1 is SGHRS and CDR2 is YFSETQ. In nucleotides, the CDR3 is TGCGCCAGCAGCTTGCGTGGGGGCGCGGGTGACACTGAAGCTTTCTTT. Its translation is CASSLRGGAGDTEAFF.

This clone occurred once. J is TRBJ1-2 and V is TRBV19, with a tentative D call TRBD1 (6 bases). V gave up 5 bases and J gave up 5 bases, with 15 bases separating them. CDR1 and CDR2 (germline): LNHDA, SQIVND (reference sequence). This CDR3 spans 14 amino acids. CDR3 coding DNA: TGTGCCAGTAGTGTGACAGGACGAGTATATGGCTACACCTTC. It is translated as CASSVTGRVYGYTF.

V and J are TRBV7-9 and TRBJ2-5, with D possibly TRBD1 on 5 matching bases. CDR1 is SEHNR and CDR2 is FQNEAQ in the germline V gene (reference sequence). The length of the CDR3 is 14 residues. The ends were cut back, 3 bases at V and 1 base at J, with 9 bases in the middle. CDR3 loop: CASSFQGPQETQYF. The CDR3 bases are TGTGCCAGCAGCTTTCAGGGTCCCCAAGAGACCCAGTACTTC.

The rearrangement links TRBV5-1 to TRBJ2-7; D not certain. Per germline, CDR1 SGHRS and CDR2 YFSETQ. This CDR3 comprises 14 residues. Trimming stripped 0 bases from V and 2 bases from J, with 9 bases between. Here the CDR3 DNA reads TGCGCCAGCAGCTTGGAACTCCTAACCTACGAGCAGTACTTC. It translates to CASSLELLTYEQYF.

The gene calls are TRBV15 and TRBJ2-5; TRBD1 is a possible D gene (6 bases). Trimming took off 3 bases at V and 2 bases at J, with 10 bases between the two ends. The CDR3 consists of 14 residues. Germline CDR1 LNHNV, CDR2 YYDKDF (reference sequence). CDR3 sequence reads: CATSRERGQETQYF. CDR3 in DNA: TGTGCCACCAGCAGGGAGAGGGGGCAAGAGACCCAGTACTTC.

The CDR3 region is CASSGPSPTPSTDTQYF. DNA for the CDR3: TGCGCCAGCAGCGGGCCTTCACCTACACCTAGCACAGATACGCAGTATTTT. This chain joins TRBV5-1 and TRBJ2-3; D gene ambiguous. This CDR3 region has 17 residues. Germline CDR1 SGHRS, CDR2 YFSETQ. V dropped 4 bases and J dropped 0 bases, with 18 bases sitting between them. Combining the CDR3 with reference TRBV5-1 and TRBJ2-3 gives the whole variable domain KAGVTQTPRYLIKTRGQQVTLSCSPISGHRSVSWYQQTPGQGLQFLFEYFSETQRNKGNFPGRFSGRQFSNSRSEMNVSTLELGDSALYLCASSGPSPTPSTDTQYFGPGTRLTVL.

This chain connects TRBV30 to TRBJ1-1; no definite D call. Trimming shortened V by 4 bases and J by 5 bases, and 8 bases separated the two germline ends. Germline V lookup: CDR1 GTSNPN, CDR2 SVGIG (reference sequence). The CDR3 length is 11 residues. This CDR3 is CAWTGRTEAFF. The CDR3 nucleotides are TGTGCCTGGACGGGAAGGACTGAAGCTTTCTTT.

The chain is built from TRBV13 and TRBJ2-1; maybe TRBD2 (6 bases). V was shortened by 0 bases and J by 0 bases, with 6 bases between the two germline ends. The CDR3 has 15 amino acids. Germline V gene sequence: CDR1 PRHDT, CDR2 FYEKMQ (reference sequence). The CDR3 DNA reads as TGTGCCAGCAGCTTAGGGCGGGACTCCTACAATGAGCAGTTCTTC. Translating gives CASSLGRDSYNEQFF.

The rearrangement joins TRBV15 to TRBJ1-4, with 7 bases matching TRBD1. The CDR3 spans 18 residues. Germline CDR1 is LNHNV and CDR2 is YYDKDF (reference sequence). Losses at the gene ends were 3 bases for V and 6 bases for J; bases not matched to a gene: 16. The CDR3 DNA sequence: TGTGCCACCAGCAGCCCAAGCAACAGGGGTAGTTTTTATGAAAAACTGTTTTTT. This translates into CATSSPSNRGSFYEKLFF.

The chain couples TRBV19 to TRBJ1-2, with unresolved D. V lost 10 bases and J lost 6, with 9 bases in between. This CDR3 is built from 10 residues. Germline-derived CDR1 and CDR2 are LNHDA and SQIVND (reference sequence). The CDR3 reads CATTGDGYTF. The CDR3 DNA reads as TGTGCCACCACCGGGGATGGCTACACCTTC. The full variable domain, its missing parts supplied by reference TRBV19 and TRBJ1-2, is DGGITQSPKYLFRKEGQNVTLSCEQNLNHDAMYWYRQDPGQGLRLIYYSQIVNDFQKGDIAEGYSVSREKKESFPLTVTSAQKNPTAFYLCATTGDGYTFGSGTRLTVV.

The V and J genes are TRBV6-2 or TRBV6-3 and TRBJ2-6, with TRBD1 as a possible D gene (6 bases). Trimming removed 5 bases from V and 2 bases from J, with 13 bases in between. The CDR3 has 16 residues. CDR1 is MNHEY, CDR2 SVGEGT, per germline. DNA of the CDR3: TGTGCCAGCAGTCACTACAGGGTAACTGGGGCCAACGTCCTGACTTTC. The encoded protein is CASSHYRVTGANVLTF.